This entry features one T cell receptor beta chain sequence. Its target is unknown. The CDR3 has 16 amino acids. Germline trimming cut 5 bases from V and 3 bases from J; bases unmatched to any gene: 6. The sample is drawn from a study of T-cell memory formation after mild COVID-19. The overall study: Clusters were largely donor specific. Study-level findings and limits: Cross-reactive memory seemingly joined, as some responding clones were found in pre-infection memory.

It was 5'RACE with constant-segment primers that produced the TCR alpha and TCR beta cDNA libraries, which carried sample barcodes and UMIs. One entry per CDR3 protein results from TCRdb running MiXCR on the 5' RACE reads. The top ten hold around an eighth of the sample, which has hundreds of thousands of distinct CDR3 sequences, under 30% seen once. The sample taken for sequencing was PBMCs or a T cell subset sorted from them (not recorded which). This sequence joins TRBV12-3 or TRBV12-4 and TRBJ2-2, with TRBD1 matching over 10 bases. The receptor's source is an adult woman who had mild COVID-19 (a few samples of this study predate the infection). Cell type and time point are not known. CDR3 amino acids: CASSPGQGGDTGELFF. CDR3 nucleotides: TGTGCCAGCAGTCCTGGACAGGGGGGGGACACCGGGGAGCTGTTTTTT.